This T cell receptor (beta chain) is from a study of T cell responses to AZD1222 COVID-19 vaccine. Study-level findings and limits: Spike-specific TCR breadth and depth rose after two AZD1222 doses.

Per the germline V gene, CDR1 is SGDLS and CDR2 is YYNGEE. V lost 3 bases and J lost 4; bases outside the gene matches: 10. This CDR3 is built from 17 residues. With respect to this clone: What it binds is not known.

The method was immunoSEQ multiplex PCR; TCRdb's version includes in-frame clones alone and lacks a portion of them. The table includes 83,000 or so clones, 85% to 95% detected once. The origin of this receptor is an adult who received the AZD1222 COVID-19 vaccine. The material sequenced was peripheral blood, taken 28 days after the second AZD1222 dose. V gene TRBV9 combines with J gene TRBJ2-3; 11 nucleotides match TRBD2. CDR3 sequence (DNA): TGTGCCAGCAGCGCGGGGGTGGGACTAGCGGATTCAGATACGCAGTATTTT. Amino acid sequence: CASSAGVGLADSDTQYF.